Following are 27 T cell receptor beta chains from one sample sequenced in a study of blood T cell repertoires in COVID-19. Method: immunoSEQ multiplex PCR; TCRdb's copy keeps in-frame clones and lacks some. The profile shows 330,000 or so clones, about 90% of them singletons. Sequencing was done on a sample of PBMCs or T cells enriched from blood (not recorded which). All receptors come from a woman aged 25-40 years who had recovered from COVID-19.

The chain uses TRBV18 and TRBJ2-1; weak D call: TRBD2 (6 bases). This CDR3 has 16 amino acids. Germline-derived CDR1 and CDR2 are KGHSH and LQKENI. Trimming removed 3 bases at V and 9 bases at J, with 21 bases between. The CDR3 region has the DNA TGTGCCAGCTCACCCACCGGGACCCCCGGGAGTACTGAGCAGTTCTTC. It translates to CASSPTGTPGSTEQFF.

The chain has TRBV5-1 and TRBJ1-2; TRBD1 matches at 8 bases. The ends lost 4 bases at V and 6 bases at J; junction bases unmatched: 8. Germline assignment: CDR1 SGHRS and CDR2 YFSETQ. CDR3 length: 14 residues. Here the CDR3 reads CASSQIRTGHGYTF. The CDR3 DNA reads TGCGCCAGCAGCCAGATCAGGACAGGGCATGGCTACACCTTC.

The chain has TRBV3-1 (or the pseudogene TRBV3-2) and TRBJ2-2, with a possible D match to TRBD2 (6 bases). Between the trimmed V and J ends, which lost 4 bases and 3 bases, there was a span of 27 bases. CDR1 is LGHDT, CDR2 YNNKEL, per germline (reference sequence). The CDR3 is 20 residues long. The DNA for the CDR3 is TGTGCCAGCAGCCTTACCGGAAGGTTAGCCCGGGACTTATACACCGGGGAGCTGTTTTTT. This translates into CASSLTGRLARDLYTGELFF.

For the CDR3, the DNA is TGTGCCAGCAGCTCTACTAGCGTTGAGCAGTTCTTC. This translates into CASSSTSVEQFF. The chain links TRBV13 to TRBJ2-1; 7 bases are a match to TRBD2. V shed 4 bases and J 9 bases; nucleotides not matched to a gene: 3. Germline CDR1 is PRHDT and CDR2 is FYEKMQ (reference sequence). This CDR3 has 12 amino acids.

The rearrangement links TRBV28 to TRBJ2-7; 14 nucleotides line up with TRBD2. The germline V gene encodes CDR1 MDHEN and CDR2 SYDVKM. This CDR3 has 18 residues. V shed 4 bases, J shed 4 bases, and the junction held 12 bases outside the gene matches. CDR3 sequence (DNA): TGTGCCAGCAGTTCAAAGCCGGGACTAGCGGGAGTGAGATACGAGCAGTACTTC. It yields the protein CASSSKPGLAGVRYEQYF.

The CDR3 DNA follows: TGTGCCAGCAGTGAACGGGTTGGCGGGGGAATTAGCACAGATACGCAGTATTTT. This gives the protein CASSERVGGGISTDTQYF. The chain couples TRBV6-1 to TRBJ2-3; 7 bases are a match to TRBD2. CDR3 size: 18 residues. The germline gives CDR1 MNHNS, CDR2 SASEGT. Trimming cost V 2 bases and J 0 bases; bases outside gene matches: 11.

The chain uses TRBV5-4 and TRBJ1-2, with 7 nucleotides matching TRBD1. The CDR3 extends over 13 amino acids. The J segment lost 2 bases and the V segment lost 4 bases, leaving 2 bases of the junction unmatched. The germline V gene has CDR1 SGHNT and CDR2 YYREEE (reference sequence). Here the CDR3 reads CASSMTGNYGYTF. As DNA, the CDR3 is TGTGCCAGCAGCATGACAGGGAACTATGGCTACACCTTC.

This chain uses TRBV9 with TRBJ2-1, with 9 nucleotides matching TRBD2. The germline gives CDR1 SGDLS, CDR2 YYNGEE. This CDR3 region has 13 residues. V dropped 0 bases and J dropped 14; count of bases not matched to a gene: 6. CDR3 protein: CASSVVGSGRKFF. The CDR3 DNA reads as TGTGCCAGCAGCGTAGTGGGTAGCGGGAGAAAGTTCTTC.

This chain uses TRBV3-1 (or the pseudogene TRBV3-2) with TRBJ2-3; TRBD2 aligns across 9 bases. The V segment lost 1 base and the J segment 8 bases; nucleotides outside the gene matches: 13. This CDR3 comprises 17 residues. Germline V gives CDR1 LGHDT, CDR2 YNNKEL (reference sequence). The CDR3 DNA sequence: TGTGCCAGCAGCCAAGGTGGACTAGCGTTCGGTCAGGGTACGCAGTATTTT. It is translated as CASSQGGLAFGQGTQYF.

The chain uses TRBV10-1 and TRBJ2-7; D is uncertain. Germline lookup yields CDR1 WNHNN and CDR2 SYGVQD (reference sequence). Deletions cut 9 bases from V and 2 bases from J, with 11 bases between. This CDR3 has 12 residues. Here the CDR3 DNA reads TGCGCCAGAACCGACTGTGCCTACGAGCAGTACTTC. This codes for CARTDCAYEQYF.

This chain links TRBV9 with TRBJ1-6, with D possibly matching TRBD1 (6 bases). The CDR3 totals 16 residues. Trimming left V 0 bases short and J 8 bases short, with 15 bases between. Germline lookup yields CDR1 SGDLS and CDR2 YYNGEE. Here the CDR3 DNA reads TGTGCCAGCAGCGTAGGGGGAGGGACAAGGGATTCACCCCTCCACTTT. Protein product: CASSVGGGTRDSPLHF. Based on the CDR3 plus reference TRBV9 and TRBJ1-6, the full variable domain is DSGVTQTPKHLITATGQRVTLRCSPRSGDLSVYWYQQSLDQGLQFLIQYYNGEERAKGNILERFSAQQFPDLHSELNLSSLELGDSALYFCASSVGGGTRDSPLHFGNGTRLTVT.

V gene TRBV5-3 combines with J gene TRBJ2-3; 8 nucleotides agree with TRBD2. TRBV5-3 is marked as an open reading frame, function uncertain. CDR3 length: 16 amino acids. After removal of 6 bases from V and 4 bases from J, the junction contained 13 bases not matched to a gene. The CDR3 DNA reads TGTGCCAGAACTACACGACTAGCGCTTCACCCAGATACGCAGTATTTT. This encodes CARTTRLALHPDTQYF.

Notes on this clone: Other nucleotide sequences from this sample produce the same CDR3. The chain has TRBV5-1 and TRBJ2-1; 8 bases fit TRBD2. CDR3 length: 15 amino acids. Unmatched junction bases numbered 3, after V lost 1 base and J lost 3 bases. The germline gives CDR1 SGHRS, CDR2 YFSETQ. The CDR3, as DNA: TGCGCCAGCAGCTTGACCAGCGGGAGCTACAATGAGCAGTTCTTC. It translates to CASSLTSGSYNEQFF.

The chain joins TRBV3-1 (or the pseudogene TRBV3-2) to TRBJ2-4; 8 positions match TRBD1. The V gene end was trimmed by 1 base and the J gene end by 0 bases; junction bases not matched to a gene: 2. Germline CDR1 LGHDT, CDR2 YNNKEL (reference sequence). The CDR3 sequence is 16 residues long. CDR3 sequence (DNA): TGTGCCAGCAGCCAAGGGGGGACAGGAGCCAAAAACATTCAGTACTTC. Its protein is CASSQGGTGAKNIQYF.

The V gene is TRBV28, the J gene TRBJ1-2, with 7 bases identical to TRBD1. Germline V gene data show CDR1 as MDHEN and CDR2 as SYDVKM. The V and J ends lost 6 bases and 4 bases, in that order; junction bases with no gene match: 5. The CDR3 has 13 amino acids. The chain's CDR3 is CASRRQGTYGYTF. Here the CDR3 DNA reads TGTGCCAGCAGACGACAGGGTACCTATGGCTACACCTTC.

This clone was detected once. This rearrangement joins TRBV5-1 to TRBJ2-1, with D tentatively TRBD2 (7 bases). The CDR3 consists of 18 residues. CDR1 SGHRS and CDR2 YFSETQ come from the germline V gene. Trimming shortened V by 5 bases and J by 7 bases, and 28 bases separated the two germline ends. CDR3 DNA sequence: TGCGCCAGCAGACTTATGGGAGGGGGAGCGGGGATCGGTAATGAGCAGTTCTTC. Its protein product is CASRLMGGGAGIGNEQFF.

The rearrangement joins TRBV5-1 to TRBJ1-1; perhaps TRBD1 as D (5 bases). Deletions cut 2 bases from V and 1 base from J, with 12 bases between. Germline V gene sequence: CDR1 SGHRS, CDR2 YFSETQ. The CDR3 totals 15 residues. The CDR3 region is CASSFRGGENTEAFF. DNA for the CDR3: TGCGCCAGCAGCTTTAGGGGCGGGGAGAACACTGAAGCTTTCTTT.

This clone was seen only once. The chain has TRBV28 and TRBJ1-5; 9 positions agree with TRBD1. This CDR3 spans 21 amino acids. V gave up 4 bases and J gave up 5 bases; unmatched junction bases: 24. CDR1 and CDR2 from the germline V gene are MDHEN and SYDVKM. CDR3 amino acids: CASSSALHNRGRGWWDQPQHF. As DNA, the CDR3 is TGTGCCAGCAGTTCGGCCTTACATAACAGGGGGCGCGGATGGTGGGATCAGCCCCAGCATTTT.

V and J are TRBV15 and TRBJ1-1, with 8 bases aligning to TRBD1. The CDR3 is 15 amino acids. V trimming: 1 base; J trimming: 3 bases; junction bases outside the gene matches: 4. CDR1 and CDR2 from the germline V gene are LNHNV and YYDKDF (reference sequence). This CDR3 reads CATSRVVTGDTEAFF. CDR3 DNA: TGTGCCACCAGCAGAGTTGTGACAGGGGACACTGAAGCTTTCTTT.

For the CDR3, the DNA is TGCGCCAGCAGCTTGATCTCCACAGATACGCAGTATTTT. This codes for CASSLISTDTQYF. V usage is TRBV5-1 and J usage is TRBJ2-3; D gene ambiguous. With 1 base removed from V and 2 bases from J, the gap between germline ends came to 5 bases. The CDR3 runs to 13 residues. CDR1 and CDR2 (germline): SGHRS, YFSETQ.

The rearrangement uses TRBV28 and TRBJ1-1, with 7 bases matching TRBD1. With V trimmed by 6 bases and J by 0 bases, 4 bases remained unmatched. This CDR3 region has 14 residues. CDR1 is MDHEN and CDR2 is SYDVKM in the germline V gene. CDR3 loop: CASSWDSLNTEAFF. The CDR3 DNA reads TGTGCCAGCAGCTGGGACAGCCTGAACACTGAAGCTTTCTTT.

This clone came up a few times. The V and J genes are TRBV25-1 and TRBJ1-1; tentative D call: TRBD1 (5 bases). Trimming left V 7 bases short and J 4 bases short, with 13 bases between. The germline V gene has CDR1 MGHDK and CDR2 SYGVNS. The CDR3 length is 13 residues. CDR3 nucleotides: TGTGCCAGCACTTTAACAGGCCTCACTGAAGCTTTCTTT. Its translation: CASTLTGLTEAFF.

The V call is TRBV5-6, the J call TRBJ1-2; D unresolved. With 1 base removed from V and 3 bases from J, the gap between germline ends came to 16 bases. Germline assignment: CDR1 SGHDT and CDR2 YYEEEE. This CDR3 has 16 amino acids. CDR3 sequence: CASSLPGQVSDYGYTF. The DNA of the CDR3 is TGTGCCAGCAGCTTGCCTGGGCAGGTCTCGGACTATGGCTACACCTTC.

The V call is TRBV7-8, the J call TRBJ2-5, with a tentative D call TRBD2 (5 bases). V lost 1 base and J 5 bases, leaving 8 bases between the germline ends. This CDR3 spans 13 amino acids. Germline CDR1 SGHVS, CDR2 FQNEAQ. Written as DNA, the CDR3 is TGTGCCAGCAGCTTAGAGACTATTGAGACCCAGTACTTC. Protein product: CASSLETIETQYF. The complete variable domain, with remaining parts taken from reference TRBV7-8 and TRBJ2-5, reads GAGVSQSPRYKVAKRGQDVALRCDPISGHVSLFWYQQALGQGPEFLTYFQNEAQLDKSGLPSDRFFAERPEGSVSTLKIQRTQQEDSAVYLCASSLETIETQYFGPGTRLLVL.

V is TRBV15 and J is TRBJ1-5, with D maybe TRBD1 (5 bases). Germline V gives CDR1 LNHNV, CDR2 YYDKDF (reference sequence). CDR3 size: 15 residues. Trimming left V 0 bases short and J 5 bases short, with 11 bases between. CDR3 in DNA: TGTGCCACCAGCAGAGATACACAGGCGGATCAGCCCCAGCATTTT. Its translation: CATSRDTQADQPQHF.

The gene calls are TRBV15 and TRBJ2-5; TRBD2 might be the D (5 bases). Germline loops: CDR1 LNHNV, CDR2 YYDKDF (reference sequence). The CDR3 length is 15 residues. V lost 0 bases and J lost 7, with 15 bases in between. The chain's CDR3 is CATSRDKGGGLTQYF. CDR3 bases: TGTGCCACCAGCAGAGATAAGGGTGGCGGGTTGACCCAGTACTTC.

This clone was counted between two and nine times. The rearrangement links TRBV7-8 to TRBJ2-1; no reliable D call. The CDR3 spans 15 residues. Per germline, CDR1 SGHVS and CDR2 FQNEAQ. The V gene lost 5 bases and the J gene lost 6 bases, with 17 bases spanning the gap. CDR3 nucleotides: TGTGCCAGCAGCACCTTGGCGGTAGCTTCCAATGAGCAGTTCTTC. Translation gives CASSTLAVASNEQFF. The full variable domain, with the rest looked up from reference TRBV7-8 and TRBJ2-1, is GAGVSQSPRYKVAKRGQDVALRCDPISGHVSLFWYQQALGQGPEFLTYFQNEAQLDKSGLPSDRFFAERPEGSVSTLKIQRTQQEDSAVYLCASSTLAVASNEQFFGPGTRLTVL.